One sample yielded the 32 T cell receptor beta chains listed below, sequenced in a study of vaccination and CD4 T cells after COVID-19. Treatment defined: roughly 10-day PBMC culture with coronavirus spike peptide pools or control peptides (ViraFEST assay). These CD4+ T cells came from an unexposed donor, sampled before the COVID-19 pandemic (2011-2018). Cultured CD4+ T cell DNA was sequenced using the Oncomine TCR Beta short-read assay. The authors extracted genomic DNA from cultured CD4+ T cells. TCRdb used MiXCR to reprocess the PCR reads, holding one entry per CDR3 protein. This sample has about 9,700 distinct CDR3 sequences, with 35% to 45% found just once. The antigens these receptors bind are not known. The sequenced sample was CD4+ T cells from blood, cultured in vitro. All receptors derive from a human donor in good health.

This clonotype has a handful of counts. The rearrangement joins TRBV15 to TRBJ2-7; D tentatively fits TRBD1 or TRBD2 (5 bases each). The CDR3 sequence is 14 residues long. CDR1 LNHNV and CDR2 YYDKDF come from the germline V gene (reference sequence). Trimming shortened V by 1 base and J by 6 bases, and 13 bases separated the two germline ends. CDR3 bases: TGTGCCACCAGCAGAGGAGGGGACGGCGTCGAGCAGTACTTC. Translated: CATSRGGDGVEQYF. The full variable domain, its missing parts supplied by reference TRBV15 and TRBJ2-7, is DAMVIQNPRYQVTQFGKPVTLSCSQTLNHNVMYWYQQKSSQAPKLLFHYYDKDFNNEADTPDNFQSRRPNTSFCFLDIRSPGLGDTAMYLCATSRGGDGVEQYFGPGTRLTVT.

The V gene is TRBV20-1, the J gene TRBJ2-3; D gene uncertain. This CDR3 is built from 17 residues. V was pared by 5 bases and J by 2 bases, with 23 bases between. Germline loops: CDR1 DFQATT, CDR2 SNEGSKA (reference sequence). The CDR3 protein is CSASPGFGPPDTDTQYF. Written as DNA, the CDR3 is TGCAGTGCTTCCCCCGGTTTCGGGCCCCCAGACACAGATACGCAGTATTTT.

The chain couples TRBV20-1 to TRBJ2-1; D gene uncertain. CDR1 is DFQATT and CDR2 is SNEGSKA in the germline V gene (reference sequence). Deletions cut 5 bases from V and 4 bases from J, with 15 bases between. This CDR3 is 14 amino acids long. CDR3 DNA sequence: TGCAGTGCTCAATCGGACCCGCGGTACAATGAGCAGTTCTTC. It specifies CSAQSDPRYNEQFF.

This clonotype was found a few times. The CDR3 DNA reads TGTGCCAGTAGTATAAGAGGGGTCACCTACAATGAGCAGTTCTTC. As protein: CASSIRGVTYNEQFF. The chain couples TRBV19 to TRBJ2-1; D could derive from TRBD1 or TRBD2 (5 bases each). V gave up 2 bases and J gave up 2 bases, with 10 bases separating them. CDR3 length: 15 amino acids. Germline CDR1 reads LNHDA; CDR2 reads SQIVND (reference sequence).

A few counts support this clonotype. The chain recombines TRBV28 with TRBJ1-2; a weak D match, TRBD1 (6 bases). In germline, CDR1 is MDHEN, CDR2 SYDVKM. This CDR3 spans 11 amino acids. V gave up 8 bases and J gave up 8 bases, with 12 bases separating them. CDR3 nucleotide sequence: TGTGCCAGCCACCGGGGGCTGGGCTACACCTTC. As protein: CASHRGLGYTF.

The rearrangement uses TRBV28 and TRBJ2-1, with a weak D call TRBD1 (5 bases). V was pared by 7 bases and J by 0 bases, with 16 bases between. CDR1 MDHEN and CDR2 SYDVKM come from the germline V gene. CDR3 length: 16 residues. The CDR3 is CASIMIRESSYNEQFF. In DNA, the CDR3 is TGTGCCAGCATCATGATCAGGGAAAGCTCCTACAATGAGCAGTTCTTC.

The chain employs TRBV20-1 and TRBJ1-2, with D unresolved. Trimming cost V 3 bases and J 0 bases, with 5 bases left between them. CDR1 is DFQATT and CDR2 is SNEGSKA in the germline V gene (reference sequence). CDR3 length: 12 residues. DNA of the CDR3: TGCAGTGCTAGGCTAGCTAACTATGGCTACACCTTC. Translating gives CSARLANYGYTF.

The V and J genes are TRBV7-3 and TRBJ2-2, with D possibly TRBD2 on 5 matching bases. This CDR3 contains 16 residues. With 1 base removed from V and 6 bases from J, the gap between germline ends came to 15 bases. CDR1 is SGHTA, CDR2 FQGTGA, per germline. CDR3 nucleotides: TGTGCCAGCAGCTTAAGAGTTAGCGCCAAATCCGGGGAGCTGTTTTTT. Translating gives CASSLRVSAKSGELFF.

This clonotype was counted between two and nine times. V is TRBV6-5 and J is TRBJ2-1; D ambiguous. Germline V CDR1 and CDR2: MNHEY, SVGAGI. This CDR3 has 12 amino acids. Between the trimmed V and J ends, which lost 0 bases and 13 bases, there was a span of 10 bases. The CDR3 sequence: CASSYSLGIQFF. DNA for the CDR3: TGTGCCAGCAGTTACTCGCTAGGAATTCAGTTCTTC.

The V and J genes are TRBV20-1 and TRBJ2-3; D perhaps matches TRBD2 (5 bases). The CDR3 totals 14 residues. Germline V gene data show CDR1 as DFQATT and CDR2 as SNEGSKA (reference sequence). CDR3 protein: CSAGVRGDTDTQYF. In DNA, the CDR3 is TGCAGCGCTGGGGTCCGGGGAGACACAGATACGCAGTATTTT.

V is TRBV20-1 and J is TRBJ2-3, with 12 bases matching TRBD1. This CDR3 contains 18 residues. Germline V gives CDR1 DFQATT, CDR2 SNEGSKA (reference sequence). V lost 6 bases and J lost 4; bases outside the gene matches: 17. The CDR3 nucleotides are TGCAGTGCCGGGGGACAGGGGGCGCAGAGACTAGCGGCAGATACGCAGTATTTT. Protein product: CSAGGQGAQRLAADTQYF.

The J gene is TRBJ2-1, the V gene TRBV29-1; 7 nucleotides align to TRBD2. The CDR3 contains 17 residues. The V and J ends lost 6 bases and 0 bases, in that order; junction bases with no gene match: 14. Germline values: CDR1 SQVTM, CDR2 ANQGSEA. CDR3 in DNA: TGCAGCGTGGGCCGGGCTAGCGGTGCTCACTCCTACAATGAGCAGTTCTTC. Protein product: CSVGRASGAHSYNEQFF.

The rearrangement joins TRBV28 to TRBJ2-7; tentative D call: TRBD2 (6 bases). Germline assignment: CDR1 MDHEN and CDR2 SYDVKM. V was pared by 6 bases and J by 1 base, with 16 bases between. The CDR3 sequence is 15 residues long. This CDR3 reads CASRQRADHSYEQYF. CDR3 nucleotides: TGTGCCAGCAGGCAGCGGGCGGACCATTCCTACGAGCAGTACTTC.

This chain joins TRBV27 and TRBJ2-6, with unresolved D. V was trimmed by 4 bases and J by 0 bases, leaving 10 bases between them. Germline CDR1 reads MNHEY; CDR2 reads SMNVEV (reference sequence). The CDR3 contains 16 residues. This CDR3 reads CASSSWTSSGANVLTF. In DNA form, the CDR3 reads TGTGCCAGCAGTTCTTGGACCAGCTCTGGGGCCAACGTCCTGACTTTC.

V usage is TRBV28 and J usage is TRBJ1-3; D ambiguous. The CDR3 loop spans 14 amino acids. Trimming stripped 4 bases from V and 0 bases from J, with 7 bases between. Germline CDR1 reads MDHEN; CDR2 reads SYDVKM. The CDR3: CASSYPRSGNTIYF. DNA for the CDR3: TGTGCCAGCAGTTACCCCCGCTCTGGAAACACCATATATTTT.

The V gene is TRBV7-8, the J gene TRBJ2-7; TRBD2 matches at 9 bases. Trimming cost V 2 bases and J 2 bases; bases outside gene matches: 13. The germline gives CDR1 SGHVS, CDR2 FQNEAQ. This CDR3 has 18 residues. The CDR3 sequence is CASSLWVSGRIGAYEQYF. Here the CDR3 DNA reads TGTGCCAGCAGCTTATGGGTTAGCGGGAGAATTGGGGCCTACGAGCAGTACTTC.

The chain links TRBV6-4 to TRBJ2-6, with 7 bases that match TRBD2. V shed 2 bases, J shed 4 bases, and the junction held 2 bases outside the gene matches. Germline V gene lookup returns CDR1 MRHNA and CDR2 SNTAGT. The CDR3 sequence is 15 residues long. CDR3 sequence reads: CASSDTAGGANVLTF. The CDR3 nucleotides read TGTGCCAGCAGTGACACAGCGGGGGGGGCCAACGTCCTGACTTTC.

Concerning this clonotype itself: Compared with germline, one end of the junction differs, possibly owing to a read error. The chain joins TRBV7-2 to TRBJ2-7; D is ambiguous. This CDR3 is 14 amino acids long. CDR1 is SGHTA, CDR2 FQGNSA, per germline. For the CDR3, the DNA is TGTGTCAGCAGCTTAGATTCTCGGGCCTACGAGCAGTACTTC. Translated, it gives CVSSLDSRAYEQYF.

This clonotype was picked up a small number of times. The J gene is TRBJ1-6, the V gene TRBV20-1; 7 bases align to TRBD1. CDR1 is DFQATT and CDR2 is SNEGSKA in the germline V gene (reference sequence). Trimming cost V 0 bases and J 5 bases; bases outside gene matches: 7. CDR3 length equals 16 residues. The CDR3 DNA sequence: TGCAGTGCTAGAGATAACCGACAGGGTGATAATTCACCCCTCCACTTT. Protein: CSARDNRQGDNSPLHF.

This clonotype was seen a single time. The chain combines TRBV12-3 or TRBV12-4 with TRBJ2-3; TRBD2 matches 13 bases. This CDR3 is built from 16 residues. J was trimmed by 4 bases and V by 1 base; bases with no gene match: 2. Here the CDR3 reads CASSLGTSGGSDTQYF. CDR3 sequence (DNA): TGTGCCAGCAGTTTAGGGACTAGCGGGGGATCAGATACGCAGTATTTT.

V gene TRBV20-1 combines with J gene TRBJ2-3; 11 bases are a match to TRBD2. Germline V gene sequence: CDR1 DFQATT, CDR2 SNEGSKA (reference sequence). This CDR3 has 16 amino acids. V lost 0 bases to trimming and J lost 1 base; unmatched junction nucleotides: 3. CDR3 DNA sequence: TGCAGTGCTAGAGATTGGGGACTAGCGGGCACAGATACGCAGTATTTT. Encoded protein: CSARDWGLAGTDTQYF.

This clonotype was counted only a few times. The chain combines TRBV27 with TRBJ1-6, with 7 bases that match TRBD1. Germline CDR1 is MNHEY and CDR2 is SMNVEV (reference sequence). Losses at the gene ends were 8 bases for V and 7 bases for J; bases not matched to a gene: 11. This CDR3 is built from 15 residues. CDR3 residues: CASRHRQGPNSPLHF. The CDR3 DNA follows: TGTGCCAGCCGGCACAGACAGGGACCCAATTCACCCCTCCACTTT.

This clonotype was counted between two and nine times. The chain recombines TRBV6-1 with TRBJ1-2; D gene uncertain. Trimming removed 4 bases at V and 4 bases at J, with 10 bases between. This CDR3 contains 13 residues. Germline V gene data show CDR1 as MNHNS and CDR2 as SASEGT. The CDR3 here is CASSVPGSYGYTF. The CDR3 nucleotides read TGTGCCAGCAGTGTCCCTGGGAGCTATGGCTACACCTTC.

This clonotype was picked up a small number of times. The rearrangement links TRBV29-1 to TRBJ2-1, with 11 nucleotides matching TRBD2. The CDR3 loop spans 15 amino acids. Germline values: CDR1 SQVTM, CDR2 ANQGSEA. V dropped 7 bases and J dropped 4; count of bases not matched to a gene: 9. CDR3 DNA: TGCAGCGCCGTTAGCGGGAGGGCCGATTACAATGAGCAGTTCTTC. It is translated as CSAVSGRADYNEQFF.

This chain links TRBV7-2 with TRBJ2-2; no clear D gene. CDR1 and CDR2 (germline): SGHTA, FQGNSA. V was trimmed by 1 base and J by 4 bases, leaving 10 bases between them. CDR3 size: 15 residues. Here the CDR3 reads CASSLVPGSTGELFF. CDR3 DNA: TGTGCCAGCAGCTTAGTCCCCGGGTCCACCGGGGAGCTGTTTTTT.

This clonotype was picked up a small number of times. The rearrangement links TRBV20-1 to TRBJ2-3; 7 bases match TRBD1. Trimming at V came to 6 bases and at J to 0 bases, leaving 9 bases not matched to a gene. The CDR3 contains 15 residues. Per germline, CDR1 DFQATT and CDR2 SNEGSKA (reference sequence). CDR3 in amino acids: CSAEDRASSTDTQYF. The CDR3 DNA reads TGCAGTGCAGAAGACAGGGCTTCTAGCACAGATACGCAGTATTTT.

J is TRBJ1-5 and V is TRBV15; D is undetermined. V shed 5 bases and J shed 3 bases, with 5 bases lying between them. The CDR3 spans 12 residues. The germline gives CDR1 LNHNV, CDR2 YYDKDF (reference sequence). The CDR3 nucleotides read TGTGCCACCAGCGGGGTCAATCAGCCCCAGCATTTT. It specifies CATSGVNQPQHF.

The V gene is TRBV28, the J gene TRBJ2-7; D ambiguous. CDR1 and CDR2 from the germline V gene are MDHEN and SYDVKM. The CDR3 extends over 12 amino acids. CDR3 protein: CATQPSSYEQYF. In nucleotides, the CDR3 is TGTGCTACACAGCCGAGCTCCTACGAGCAGTACTTC.

In its sample, this clonotype ranks as medium-sized (0.01 to 0.1%). This rearrangement joins TRBV28 to TRBJ2-6; D is perhaps TRBD1 or TRBD2 (5 bases each). CDR1 MDHEN and CDR2 SYDVKM come from the germline V gene. This CDR3 is built from 14 residues. Trimming took off 5 bases at V and 4 bases at J, with 9 bases between the two ends. CDR3 nucleotides: TGTGCCAGCAGTGGCCGGGACGGGGCCAACGTCCTGACTTTC. It is translated as CASSGRDGANVLTF.

The V gene is TRBV28, the J gene TRBJ1-1, with TRBD1 identical over 8 bases. The CDR3 contains 15 residues. Trimming cost V 5 bases and J 5 bases; bases outside gene matches: 10. CDR1 and CDR2 from the germline V gene are MDHEN and SYDVKM. The CDR3 region is CASSDMTGDGTEAFF. The CDR3 bases are TGTGCCAGCAGTGACATGACAGGGGATGGAACTGAAGCTTTCTTT.

This clonotype was detected only a few times. V is TRBV11-3 and J is TRBJ2-2; D not certain. V dropped 3 bases and J dropped 6 bases, with 8 bases sitting between them. Germline CDR1 and CDR2: SGHNT and YENEEA. This CDR3 is built from 13 residues. Written as DNA, the CDR3 is TGTGCCAGCAGCTTGAGTTCCTCCGGGGAGCTGTTTTTT. Translating gives CASSLSSSGELFF.

The chain is built from TRBV29-1 and TRBJ2-7; TRBD2 is a possible D gene (6 bases). V was trimmed by 4 bases and J by 0 bases, leaving 22 bases between them. This CDR3 has 17 residues. CDR1 is SQVTM, CDR2 ANQGSEA, per germline. CDR3 nucleotide sequence: TGCAGCGTTGGCCCCTCAACTAGCCACGCGGACTCCTACGAGCAGTACTTC. This codes for CSVGPSTSHADSYEQYF.